The 20 T cell receptor beta chains below come from one sample, sequenced in a study of T cell responses to AZD1222 COVID-19 vaccine. Sequencing used immunoSEQ multiplex PCR; TCRdb keeps in-frame clones, though not all of them. The data contain more than 100,000 clones, about nine tenths of them singletons. Source: peripheral blood, taken on day 0 of AZD1222 vaccination. The source is an adult in good health.

The chain joins TRBV6-5 to TRBJ2-7, with 7 nucleotides matching TRBD1. Germline V gene sequence: CDR1 MNHEY, CDR2 SVGAGI. The CDR3 is made up of 14 amino acids. J lost 4 bases, V lost 2 bases, and 5 bases had no gene match. The CDR3, as DNA: TGTGCCAGCAGTTACCTGGGACAGAGTTACGAGCAGTACTTC. Its protein product is CASSYLGQSYEQYF.

The CDR3 reads CASRLTLSSNQPQHF. DNA of the CDR3: TGTGCCAGCAGATTGACCCTATCCAGCAATCAGCCCCAGCATTTT. The chain combines TRBV6-5 with TRBJ1-5; D remains unclear. Germline CDR1 is MNHEY and CDR2 is SVGAGI. The CDR3 length is 15 residues. The V gene lost 6 bases and the J gene lost 1 base, with 13 bases spanning the gap.

This rearrangement joins TRBV2 to TRBJ1-1; D is unresolved. The CDR3 is made up of 14 amino acids. The germline V and J ends were trimmed by 7 bases and 1 base, with 13 bases remaining between them. CDR1 SNHLY and CDR2 FYNNEI come from the germline V gene. CDR3 nucleotide sequence: TGTGCCAGCACCTTGCAAAAGACGAACACTGAAGCTTTCTTT. It encodes CASTLQKTNTEAFF.

The J gene is TRBJ1-1, the V gene TRBV5-1; D is unresolved. The CDR3 sequence is 14 residues long. The V gene's germline CDR1 is SGHRS and CDR2 YFSETQ. V was pared by 0 bases and J by 6 bases, with 12 bases between. The CDR3 coding sequence is TGCGCCAGCAGCTTGGATGCCCCCACGGCTGAAGCTTTCTTT. The encoded protein is CASSLDAPTAEAFF.

The chain recombines TRBV27 with TRBJ2-7, with D unresolved. The CDR3 extends over 11 amino acids. The V and J ends lost 7 bases and 4 bases respectively, with 8 bases between them. Germline CDR1 is MNHEY and CDR2 is SMNVEV (reference sequence). The CDR3 nucleotides are TGTGCCAGCACGGACGGTTACGAGCAGTACTTC. Its protein is CASTDGYEQYF.

The chain carries TRBV7-9 and TRBJ2-5, with D perhaps TRBD2 (5 bases). Looked up from germline, CDR1 is SEHNR and CDR2 is FQNEAQ (reference sequence). This CDR3 comprises 14 residues. The V end lost 0 bases, the J end lost 1 base, and 6 bases lay between the germline ends. CDR3 in DNA: TGTGCCAGCAGCTTAGCACTAGGCCAAGAGACCCAGTACTTC. It is translated as CASSLALGQETQYF.

The genes are TRBV28 and TRBJ1-1; TRBD1 matches 7 bases. Trimming at V came to 6 bases and at J to 8 bases, leaving 9 bases not matched to a gene. CDR1 is MDHEN, CDR2 SYDVKM, per germline. The CDR3 totals 13 residues. CDR3 region: CASRGTSRGEAFF. The CDR3 DNA sequence: TGTGCCAGCAGGGGAACTTCCAGGGGGGAAGCTTTCTTT.

Comments on this clone: The junction and the germline gene differ at one end; a read error may be behind it. V gene TRBV11-3 combines with J gene TRBJ2-7; the match to TRBD1 covers 11 bases. This CDR3 is 15 amino acids long. Germline lookup yields CDR1 SGHNT and CDR2 YENEEA. In nucleotides, the CDR3 is TGTGCCAGCAGCCTAGATGCCGGGACAGGGGGGGAGCAGTACTTC. It encodes CASSLDAGTGGEQYF.

The rearrangement joins TRBV11-2 to TRBJ2-7; TRBD2 matches at 10 bases. This CDR3 spans 15 amino acids. Trimming at V came to 5 bases and at J to 4 bases, leaving 8 bases not matched to a gene. Germline V gene sequence: CDR1 SGHAT, CDR2 FQNNGV. DNA of the CDR3: TGTGCCAGCAGCCGAGATAGCGGGGGGTTATACGAGCAGTACTTC. As protein: CASSRDSGGLYEQYF.

The V call is TRBV2, the J call TRBJ1-2; TRBD1 is a possible D gene (6 bases). The germline V and J ends were trimmed by 6 bases and 4 bases, with 15 bases remaining between them. This CDR3 contains 14 residues. Germline-derived CDR1 and CDR2 are SNHLY and FYNNEI. DNA of the CDR3: TGTGCCAGCAGGGGGGGCTTCACCTCCTATGGCTACACCTTC. It codes for CASRGGFTSYGYTF.

This chain connects TRBV5-4 to TRBJ2-7; 8 nucleotides match TRBD1. The CDR3 has 15 amino acids. V gave up 4 bases and J gave up 1 base; unmatched junction bases: 7. Germline CDR1 SGHNT, CDR2 YYREEE (reference sequence). This CDR3 is CASSADRGFSYEQYF. The CDR3 DNA is TGTGCCAGCAGCGCCGACAGGGGATTTTCCTACGAGCAGTACTTC.

This chain connects TRBV6-5 to TRBJ1-6; D call uncertain. V was shortened by 8 bases and J by 3 bases, with 14 bases between the two germline ends. The V gene's germline CDR1 is MNHEY and CDR2 SVGAGI. CDR3 size: 15 residues. The DNA for the CDR3 is TGTGCCAGCCGCAGAGGGCTCGACTATAATTCACCCCTCCACTTT. Its protein is CASRRGLDYNSPLHF.

This clone appeared a single time. The chain is built from TRBV2 and TRBJ1-6, with 9 nucleotides matching TRBD1. V lost 2 bases and J lost 9; bases outside the gene matches: 2. The CDR3 loop spans 14 amino acids. Germline V CDR1 and CDR2: SNHLY, FYNNEI. The CDR3: CASSERQGGSPLHF. For the CDR3, the DNA is TGTGCCAGCAGTGAAAGACAGGGGGGTTCACCCCTCCACTTT.

This clone was observed a few times. V gene TRBV27 combines with J gene TRBJ1-5, with 8 nucleotides matching TRBD1. This CDR3 spans 14 amino acids. With 6 bases clipped from V and 5 bases from J, the junction kept 6 bases outside the gene matches. Germline CDR1 is MNHEY and CDR2 is SMNVEV (reference sequence). CDR3 in amino acids: CASSSHRGDQPQHF. CDR3 DNA: TGTGCCAGCAGCTCTCACAGGGGGGATCAGCCCCAGCATTTT.

The rearrangement uses TRBV4-1 and TRBJ1-1, with D possibly TRBD1 on 5 matching bases. This CDR3 is 16 amino acids long. Germline V gives CDR1 MGHRA, CDR2 YSYEKL. Trimming removed 4 bases at V and 2 bases at J, with 17 bases between. Here the CDR3 DNA reads TGCGCCAGCAGCCTCACCAGGGCGCTGAAAAACACTGAAGCTTTCTTT. The encoded protein is CASSLTRALKNTEAFF.

Only one count was recorded for this clone. The CDR3 sequence: CASSLSAAYNQPQHF. CDR3 nucleotide sequence: TGTGCCAGCAGTTTATCGGCGGCCTACAATCAGCCCCAGCATTTT. The chain couples TRBV27 to TRBJ1-5; D ambiguous. CDR1 and CDR2 (germline): MNHEY, SMNVEV (reference sequence). The CDR3 is 15 residues long. V lost 0 bases and J lost 3, with 9 bases in between.

This rearrangement joins TRBV3-1 (or the pseudogene TRBV3-2) to TRBJ2-2; 7 bases map to TRBD1. This CDR3 contains 14 residues. Germline values: CDR1 LGHDT, CDR2 YNNKEL (reference sequence). The V and J ends lost 4 bases and 7 bases, in that order; junction bases with no gene match: 6. The CDR3 here is CASSRRQGSGELFF. The CDR3 coding sequence is TGTGCCAGCAGCCGCCGACAGGGTAGCGGGGAGCTGTTTTTT.

The V and J genes are TRBV6-5 and TRBJ1-1, with TRBD1 as a possible D gene (5 bases). The CDR3 spans 13 residues. CDR1 is MNHEY, CDR2 SVGAGI, per germline. V gave up 2 bases and J gave up 5 bases, with 9 bases separating them. The CDR3 loop reads CASSYRGGTEAFF. The CDR3 coding sequence is TGTGCCAGCAGTTACAGGGGCGGAACTGAAGCTTTCTTT.

The chain carries TRBV10-2 and TRBJ1-2, with 9 nucleotides matching TRBD1. The ends lost 0 bases at V and 5 bases at J; junction bases unmatched: 10. CDR1 is WSHSY, CDR2 SAAADI, per germline. The CDR3 runs 17 residues. In nucleotides, the CDR3 is TGCGCCAGCAGTGAGTCCTATCGGGGACAGGGATTATATGGCTACACCTTC. Translating gives CASSESYRGQGLYGYTF.

The chain uses TRBV28 and TRBJ1-4; 7 bases fit TRBD1. Germline V gene lookup returns CDR1 MDHEN and CDR2 SYDVKM. J lost 2 bases, V lost 6 bases, and 12 bases had no gene match. The CDR3 consists of 17 residues. The CDR3 DNA is TGTGCCAGCAGCACCTCCACCCTAGGGGGCACTAATGAAAAACTGTTTTTT. Its protein product is CASSTSTLGGTNEKLFF.